Presented here are 26 T cell receptor beta chains from one specimen sequenced in a study of blood T cell repertoires in COVID-19. The protocol was immunoSEQ multiplex PCR, while the TCRdb copy is restricted to in-frame clones and leaves out a portion. The sample has approximately 65,000 clones; 88% are singletons. Material for sequencing was peripheral blood. The source of these receptors is a human donor in a cohort sampled during active COVID-19.

The CDR3 nucleotides are TGTGCCAGCAGCTCGCCGGGACTAGCGGGGGGGGGAATATACAATGAGCAGTTCTTC. As protein: CASSSPGLAGGGIYNEQFF. V gene TRBV7-2 combines with J gene TRBJ2-1; 16 bases are a match to TRBD2. The CDR3 runs 19 residues. Unmatched junction bases numbered 10, after V lost 4 bases and J lost 4 bases. CDR1 SGHTA and CDR2 FQGNSA come from the germline V gene.

This chain links TRBV10-1 with TRBJ2-5, with TRBD2 as a possible D gene (7 bases). CDR3 length: 17 residues. V lost 2 bases and J lost 4, with 20 bases in between. From germline, CDR1 is WNHNN and CDR2 SYGVQD (reference sequence). Here the CDR3 DNA reads TGCGCCAGCAGTGAGATTTGGGGGGGCGGGGTCCGAGAGACCCAGTACTTC. Translated: CASSEIWGGGVRETQYF.

This chain links TRBV30 with TRBJ1-3, with D possibly being TRBD1 (6 bases). V dropped 3 bases and J dropped 4 bases, with 13 bases sitting between them. The germline CDR1 and CDR2 sequences are GTSNPN and SVGIG (reference sequence). The CDR3 is made up of 14 amino acids. CDR3 loop: CAWSVGGAGNTIYF. CDR3 DNA sequence: TGTGCCTGGAGCGTTGGGGGCGCGGGAAACACCATATATTTT.

This clone was seen once. The chain employs TRBV30 and TRBJ2-1; 7 bases are a match to TRBD1. Germline values: CDR1 GTSNPN, CDR2 SVGIG (reference sequence). V was pared by 7 bases and J by 3 bases, with 12 bases of the junction left unmatched. The CDR3 length is 15 residues. The CDR3 sequence is CALARGRGIYNEQFF. CDR3 DNA sequence: TGTGCCTTAGCCCGGGGCAGGGGGATCTACAATGAGCAGTTCTTC.

This clone occurred a few times. The V call is TRBV5-1, the J call TRBJ1-2; TRBD1 might be the D (6 bases). The CDR3 has 14 residues. V was pared by 0 bases and J by 7 bases, with 13 bases between. Germline V gene data show CDR1 as SGHRS and CDR2 as YFSETQ. The CDR3 region has the DNA TGCGCCAGCAGCTTGGGGGGACAAGACCGTGGCTACACCTTC. Translation: CASSLGGQDRGYTF.

This clone was detected only once. The genes are TRBV19 and TRBJ2-3, with 8 bases identical to TRBD1. CDR1 is LNHDA and CDR2 is SQIVND in the germline V gene (reference sequence). V lost 4 bases, J lost 8 bases, and 11 bases stayed unmatched. This CDR3 region has 15 residues. CDR3 residues: CASSTGTGGRATQYF. The CDR3 bases are TGTGCCAGTAGTACCGGGACAGGCGGTAGGGCTACGCAGTATTTT.

This clone showed up just a few times. The rearrangement joins TRBV15 to TRBJ2-7; D unresolved. Trimming pared 0 bases from V and 6 bases from J, leaving 12 bases between. This CDR3 spans 14 amino acids. CDR1 and CDR2 (germline): LNHNV, YYDKDF (reference sequence). The DNA of the CDR3 is TGTGCCACCAGCAGAGATTTTTCGGGTACCGAGCAGTACTTC. Encoded protein: CATSRDFSGTEQYF.

A few counts support this clone. The V and J genes are TRBV5-1 and TRBJ2-3; 10 nucleotides match TRBD2. The junction had 9 bases not matched to a gene; V was cut back by 4 bases and J by 1 base. The CDR3 runs 17 residues. Germline CDR1 reads SGHRS; CDR2 reads YFSETQ. CDR3 loop: CASSPTAGGRGTDTQYF. In DNA, the CDR3 is TGCGCCAGCAGCCCGACAGCGGGGGGGCGGGGCACAGATACGCAGTATTTT.

Comments on this clone: Within the sample, other DNA sequences also encode this same CDR3. The V call is TRBV5-1, the J call TRBJ2-7; TRBD1 agrees at 10 bases. From germline, CDR1 is SGHRS and CDR2 YFSETQ. The CDR3 length is 14 residues. The V gene end was trimmed by 0 bases and the J gene end by 4 bases; junction bases not matched to a gene: 1. The DNA for the CDR3 is TGCGCCAGCAGCTTGGGACAGGGGGCTTACGAGCAGTACTTC. It encodes CASSLGQGAYEQYF.

CDR3 DNA: TGTGCCAGCAGCTTGGTGGGCGGGGGGTTTCAAGAGACCCAGTACTTC. Protein sequence: CASSLVGGGFQETQYF. The chain employs TRBV5-4 and TRBJ2-5; TRBD2 agrees at 8 bases. The CDR3 runs to 16 residues. V lost 0 bases and J lost 2; bases outside the gene matches: 6. Germline V gives CDR1 SGHNT, CDR2 YYREEE (reference sequence).

This clone was observed a handful of times. The chain employs TRBV2 and TRBJ1-2; D is perhaps TRBD1 (5 bases). V dropped 4 bases and J dropped 4 bases, with 10 bases sitting between them. Germline CDR1 SNHLY, CDR2 FYNNEI. This CDR3 is built from 13 residues. The chain's CDR3 is CASSVQASYGYTF. CDR3 DNA sequence: TGTGCCAGCAGTGTACAGGCAAGCTATGGCTACACCTTC.

The gene calls are TRBV5-1 and TRBJ2-7; maybe TRBD2 (6 bases). The V end lost 5 bases, the J end lost 7 bases, and 19 bases lay between the germline ends. Per germline, CDR1 SGHRS and CDR2 YFSETQ. There are 14 residues in the CDR3. CDR3 sequence reads: CASRTVGGPGEQYF. The CDR3 coding sequence is TGCGCCAGCAGGACAGTGGGGGGACCGGGTGAGCAGTACTTC.

This sequence joins TRBV6-6 and TRBJ1-6; 7 nucleotides line up with TRBD1. The CDR3 length is 15 residues. The V gene's germline CDR1 is MNHNY and CDR2 SVGAGI (reference sequence). J lost 6 bases, V lost 5 bases, and 7 bases had no gene match. Written as DNA, the CDR3 is TGTGCCAGCAGTCGATCCCGGGACAGTAATTCACCCCTCCACTTT. It codes for CASSRSRDSNSPLHF.

V is TRBV28 and J is TRBJ1-2, with TRBD1 matching 7 bases. This CDR3 is 15 amino acids long. Trimming at V came to 4 bases and at J to 7 bases, leaving 12 bases not matched to a gene. CDR1 is MDHEN and CDR2 is SYDVKM in the germline V gene. CDR3 in DNA: TGTGCCAGCAGTTCCACGGACAGGCCAGGGGGTGGCTACACCTTC. Translating it yields CASSSTDRPGGGYTF.

This chain uses TRBV7-2 with TRBJ2-7; 14 nucleotides align to TRBD2. The germline CDR1 and CDR2 sequences are SGHTA and FQGNSA. After removal of 5 bases from V and 3 bases from J, the junction contained 3 bases not matched to a gene. This CDR3 has 15 residues. The CDR3 loop is CASSPGLAGVYEQYF. In DNA form, the CDR3 reads TGTGCCAGCAGCCCGGGACTAGCGGGGGTCTACGAGCAGTACTTC.

This chain connects TRBV5-4 to TRBJ2-7; D is uncertain. CDR1 and CDR2 from the germline V gene are SGHNT and YYREEE (reference sequence). This CDR3 is built from 13 residues. Trimming took off 0 bases at V and 1 base at J, with 5 bases between the two ends. Written as DNA, the CDR3 is TGTGCCAGCAGCTTGGCGGAGTCCTACGAGCAGTACTTC. Amino acid sequence: CASSLAESYEQYF.

The chain uses TRBV2 and TRBJ2-3, with 7 bases matching TRBD1. Looked up from germline, CDR1 is SNHLY and CDR2 is FYNNEI. V lost 6 bases and J lost 3; bases outside the gene matches: 9. The CDR3 spans 15 residues. The CDR3 nucleotides read TGTGCCAGCAGCCGACAGGGAATGAAGACAGATACGCAGTATTTT. The encoded protein is CASSRQGMKTDTQYF.

The chain joins TRBV5-4 to TRBJ1-1, with 9 bases identical to TRBD1. The length of the CDR3 is 16 residues. The trim removed 3 bases at V and 3 bases at J, leaving 9 bases unmatched. CDR1 is SGHNT and CDR2 is YYREEE in the germline V gene (reference sequence). The CDR3 DNA is TGTGCCAGCAGCTCACAGGGGGCTGTGAGGTACACTGAAGCTTTCTTT. Its translation is CASSSQGAVRYTEAFF.

The genes are TRBV18 and TRBJ1-1; D gene uncertain. With 3 bases removed from V and 1 base from J, the gap between germline ends came to 9 bases. The CDR3 consists of 14 residues. The V gene's germline CDR1 is KGHSH and CDR2 LQKENI. The CDR3 DNA follows: TGTGCCAGCTCACCCGACGCAGGGAACACTGAAGCTTTCTTT. Translated, it gives CASSPDAGNTEAFF. Full variable domain (remainder filled in from reference TRBV18 and TRBJ1-1): NAGVMQNPRHLVRRRGQEARLRCSPMKGHSHVYWYRQLPEEGLKFMVYLQKENIIDESGMPKERFSAEFPKEGPSILRIQQVVRGDSAAYFCASSPDAGNTEAFFGQGTRLTVV.

The sample holds one count of this clone. This rearrangement joins TRBV19 to TRBJ2-3, with 9 bases lining up with TRBD2. CDR1 and CDR2 (germline): LNHDA, SQIVND (reference sequence). The CDR3 length is 15 residues. Losses at the gene ends were 3 bases for V and 4 bases for J; bases not matched to a gene: 5. In DNA, the CDR3 is TGTGCCAGTAGTATGGATGCGGGGGGGCCAGATACGCAGTATTTT. Its translation is CASSMDAGGPDTQYF.

The gene calls are TRBV7-2 and TRBJ2-1; D gene ambiguous. From germline, CDR1 is SGHTA and CDR2 FQGNSA. CDR3 length: 12 amino acids. Trimming cost V 1 base and J 9 bases, with 7 bases left between them. The CDR3 DNA reads as TGTGCCAGCAGCTTAGGAGGTAGTGAGCAGTTCTTC. Translating gives CASSLGGSEQFF.

The V gene is TRBV7-2, the J gene TRBJ2-2; D possibly corresponds to TRBD2 (5 bases). Between the trimmed V and J ends, which lost 3 bases and 5 bases, there was a span of 19 bases. The germline gives CDR1 SGHTA, CDR2 FQGNSA. The CDR3 spans 17 residues. Here the CDR3 reads CASSFANRARGTGELFF. CDR3 bases: TGTGCCAGCAGCTTCGCGAATAGAGCCCGAGGGACCGGGGAGCTGTTTTTT.

This chain uses TRBV3-1 (or the pseudogene TRBV3-2) with TRBJ2-7; TRBD2 agrees at 7 bases. V shed 1 base, J shed 2 bases, and the junction held 5 bases outside the gene matches. Germline assignment: CDR1 LGHDT and CDR2 YNNKEL (reference sequence). The CDR3 has 15 amino acids. CDR3 in amino acids: CASSQASGVTYEQYF. The CDR3, as DNA: TGTGCCAGCAGCCAAGCTAGCGGAGTAACCTACGAGCAGTACTTC.

V usage is TRBV18 and J usage is TRBJ1-2; 12 nucleotides match TRBD1. In germline, CDR1 is KGHSH, CDR2 LQKENI. The CDR3 has 15 residues. V lost 5 bases and J lost 6; bases outside the gene matches: 7. In DNA form, the CDR3 reads TGTGCCAGCTCATACCCGGGACAGGGGGCAAATGGCTACACCTTC. It translates to CASSYPGQGANGYTF.

The V call is TRBV5-6, the J call TRBJ1-4; D gene ambiguous. The CDR3 length is 18 residues. V was cut by 0 bases and J by 6 bases, with 21 bases left in between. In germline, CDR1 is SGHDT, CDR2 YYEEEE. In DNA form, the CDR3 reads TGTGCCAGCAGCTTGGGGGGAGGTTCGGGATGGAACGATGAAAAACTGTTTTTT. It specifies CASSLGGGSGWNDEKLFF.

The chain uses TRBV9 and TRBJ2-7, with 13 positions matching TRBD2. Germline V gene data show CDR1 as SGDLS and CDR2 as YYNGEE. Trimming took 1 base from V and 2 from J; bases not matched to a gene: 0. The CDR3 contains 15 residues. In DNA form, the CDR3 reads TGTGCCAGCAGCGTAACTAGCGGGAGGGCCTACGAGCAGTACTTC. Its translation: CASSVTSGRAYEQYF.